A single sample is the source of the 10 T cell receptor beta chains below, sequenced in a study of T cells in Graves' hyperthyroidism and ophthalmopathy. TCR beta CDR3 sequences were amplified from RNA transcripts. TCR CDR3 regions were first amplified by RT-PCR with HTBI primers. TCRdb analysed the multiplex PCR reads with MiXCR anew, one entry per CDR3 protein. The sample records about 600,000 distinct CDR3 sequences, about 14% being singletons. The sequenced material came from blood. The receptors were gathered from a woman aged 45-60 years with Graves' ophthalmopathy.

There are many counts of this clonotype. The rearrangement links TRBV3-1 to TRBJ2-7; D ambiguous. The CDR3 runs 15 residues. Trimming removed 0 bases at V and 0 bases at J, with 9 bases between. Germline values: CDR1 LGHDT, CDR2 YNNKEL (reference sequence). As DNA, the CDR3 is TGTGCCAGCAGCCAAGATCCGGGTCCCTCCTACGAGCAGTACTTC. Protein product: CASSQDPGPSYEQYF.

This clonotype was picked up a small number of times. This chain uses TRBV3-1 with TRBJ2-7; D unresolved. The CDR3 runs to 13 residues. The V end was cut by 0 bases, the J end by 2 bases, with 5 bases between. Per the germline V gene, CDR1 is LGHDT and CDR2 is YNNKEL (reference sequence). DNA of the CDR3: TGTGCCAGCAGCCAAGAAATAGCCTACGAGCAGTACTTC. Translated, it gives CASSQEIAYEQYF.

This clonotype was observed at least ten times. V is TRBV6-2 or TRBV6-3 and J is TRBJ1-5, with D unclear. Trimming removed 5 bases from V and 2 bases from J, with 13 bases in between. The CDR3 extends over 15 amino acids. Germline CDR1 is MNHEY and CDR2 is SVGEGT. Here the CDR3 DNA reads TGTGCCAGCAGTACGTTTGGGGATGGCAATCAGCCCCAGCATTTT. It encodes CASSTFGDGNQPQHF.

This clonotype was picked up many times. Here the CDR3 DNA reads TGCAGTGCTCAACGCCCGGGACTAGCCTTAGGTAATGAGCAGTTCTTC. Amino acids: CSAQRPGLALGNEQFF. The chain uses TRBV20-1 and TRBJ2-1, with 9 positions matching TRBD2. This CDR3 spans 16 amino acids. Germline V gene data show CDR1 as DFQATT and CDR2 as SNEGSKA (reference sequence). V shed 5 bases, J shed 7 bases, and the junction held 15 bases outside the gene matches.

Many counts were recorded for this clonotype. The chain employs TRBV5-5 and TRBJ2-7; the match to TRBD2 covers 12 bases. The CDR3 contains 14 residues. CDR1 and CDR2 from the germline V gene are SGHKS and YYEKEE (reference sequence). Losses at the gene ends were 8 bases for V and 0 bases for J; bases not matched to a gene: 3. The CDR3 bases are TGTGCCAGTACGACTAGCGGGAGCTCCTACGAGCAGTACTTC. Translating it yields CASTTSGSSYEQYF. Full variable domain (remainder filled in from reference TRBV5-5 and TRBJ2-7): DAGVTQSPTHLIKTRGQQVTLRCSPISGHKSVSWYQQVLGQGPQFIFQYYEKEERGRGNFPDRFSARQFPNYSSELNVNALLLGDSALYLCASTTSGSSYEQYFGPGTRLTVT.

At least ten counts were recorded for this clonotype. CDR3 amino acids: CASSFTGKAFF. CDR3 nucleotide sequence: TGTGCCAGCAGTTTCACAGGGAAAGCTTTCTTT. This chain connects TRBV12-3 or TRBV12-4 to TRBJ1-1; TRBD1 might be the D (6 bases). This CDR3 is built from 11 residues. V was shortened by 3 bases and J by 9 bases, with 8 bases between the two germline ends.

In nucleotides, the CDR3 is TGTGCCAGCAGCTTAGTTCGGGGCGGGTCCTACGAGCAGTACTTC. The encoded protein is CASSLVRGGSYEQYF. The chain uses TRBV7-2 and TRBJ2-7; D is possibly TRBD1 or TRBD2 (5 bases each). V dropped 1 base and J dropped 1 base, with 11 bases sitting between them. There are 15 residues in the CDR3. Looked up from germline, CDR1 is SGHTA and CDR2 is FQGNSA.

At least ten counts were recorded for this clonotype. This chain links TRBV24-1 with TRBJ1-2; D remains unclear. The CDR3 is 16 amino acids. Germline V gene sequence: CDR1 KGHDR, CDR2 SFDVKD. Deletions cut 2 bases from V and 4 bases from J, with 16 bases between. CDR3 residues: CATSDSAGPLGYGYTF. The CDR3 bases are TGTGCCACCAGTGATTCGGCCGGACCTCTAGGCTATGGCTACACCTTC.

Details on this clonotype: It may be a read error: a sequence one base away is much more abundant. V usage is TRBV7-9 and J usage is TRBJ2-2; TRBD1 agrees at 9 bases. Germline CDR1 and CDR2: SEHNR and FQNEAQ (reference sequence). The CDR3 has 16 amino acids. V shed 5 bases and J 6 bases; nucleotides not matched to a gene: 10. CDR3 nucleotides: TGTGCCAGCAGCCCCCCGGACAGGGGAGCCTCCGGGGAGCTGTTTTTT. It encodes CASSPPDRGASGELFF.

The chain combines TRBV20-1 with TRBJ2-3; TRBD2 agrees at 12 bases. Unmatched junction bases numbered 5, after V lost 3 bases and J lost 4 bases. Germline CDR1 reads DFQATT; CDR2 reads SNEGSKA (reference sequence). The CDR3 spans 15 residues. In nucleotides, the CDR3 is TGCAGTGCTAGTCCGCTAGCGGGAGGGCCAGATACGCAGTATTTT. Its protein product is CSASPLAGGPDTQYF.